This T cell receptor (beta chain) was identified in a study of blood T cell repertoires in COVID-19. Overall study context: Samples representing acute and convalescent COVID-19 were sourced from the United States, Italy and Spain. In each case, the material was cDNA or gDNA derived from T cells, B-cell-depleted T cells, or PBMCs.

Per the original data handling: By means of reference gene primer amplification, nucleated cell counts were estimated. The repertoire was sequenced with immunoSEQ multiplex PCR; TCRdb's copy has only in-frame clones and lacks some. Clonal size and the V and J genes are those of that table, whereas D and trimming came from the DNA. The sample has 200,000 to 300,000 clones; roughly four fifths are singletons. Germline lookup yields CDR1 ENHRY and CDR2 SYGVKD. The CDR3 is 21 residues long. Losses at the gene ends were 6 bases for V and 0 bases for J; bases not matched to a gene: 22. The gene calls are TRBV10-3 and TRBJ2-2; 7 bases agree with TRBD1. This TCR came from a woman of 80 years or more with acute or convalescent COVID-19. The sequenced sample was peripheral blood. CDR3 amino acids: CAISPRGNLYSGTANTGELFF. Written as DNA, the CDR3 is TGTGCCATCAGCCCCAGAGGGAACCTTTACTCGGGGACAGCGAACACCGGGGAGCTGTTTTTT.